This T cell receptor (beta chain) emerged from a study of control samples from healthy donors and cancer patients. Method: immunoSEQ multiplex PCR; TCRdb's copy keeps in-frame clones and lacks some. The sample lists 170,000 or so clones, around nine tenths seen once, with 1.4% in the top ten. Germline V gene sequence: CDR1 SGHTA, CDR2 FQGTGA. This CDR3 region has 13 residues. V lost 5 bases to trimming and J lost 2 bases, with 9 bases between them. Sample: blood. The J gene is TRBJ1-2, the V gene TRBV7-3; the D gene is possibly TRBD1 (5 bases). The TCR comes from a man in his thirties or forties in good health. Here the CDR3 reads CASSRDGNYGYTF. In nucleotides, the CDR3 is TGTGCCAGCAGCCGGGACGGGAACTATGGCTACACCTTC.